Shown below are 27 T cell receptor beta chains from a single sample sequenced in a study of blood T cell repertoires in COVID-19. Repertoires were generated with immunoSEQ multiplex PCR, while TCRdb's copy carries only in-frame clones and drops some. Seen here are tens of thousands of clones, 85% to 90% observed once, and the top ten hold less than 6.5%. The material sequenced was peripheral blood. Source of these receptors: a man aged 35 to 55 with acute or convalescent COVID-19.

The V and J genes are TRBV5-4 and TRBJ1-2, with 8 bases fitting TRBD1. Germline V gene sequence: CDR1 SGHNT, CDR2 YYREEE (reference sequence). J was trimmed by 5 bases and V by 0 bases; bases with no gene match: 6. The CDR3 loop spans 15 amino acids. The CDR3, as DNA: TGTGCCAGCAGCTTGGTTGCACAGGGGGTGTATGGCTACACCTTC. Encoded protein: CASSLVAQGVYGYTF. Full variable domain (outside the CDR3, taken from reference TRBV5-4 and TRBJ1-2): ETGVTQSPTHLIKTRGQQVTLRCSSQSGHNTVSWYQQALGQGPQFIFQYYREEENGRGNFPPRFSGLQFPNYSSELNVNALELDDSALYLCASSLVAQGVYGYTFGSGTRLTVV.

This chain connects TRBV20-1 to TRBJ1-4; D is possibly TRBD1 (6 bases). Trimming removed 5 bases at V and 11 bases at J, with 12 bases between. Germline CDR1 and CDR2: DFQATT and SNEGSKA (reference sequence). The CDR3 is made up of 11 amino acids. The CDR3, as DNA: TGCAGTGCTGCAGCAGGGGCCAAACTGTTTTTT. It translates to CSAAAGAKLFF.

The chain uses TRBV5-6 and TRBJ1-1; the match to TRBD1 covers 8 bases. With 4 bases clipped from V and 1 base from J, the junction kept 3 bases outside the gene matches. This CDR3 comprises 14 residues. CDR1 SGHDT and CDR2 YYEEEE come from the germline V gene. The CDR3 sequence is CASSRDRTNTEAFF. CDR3 sequence (DNA): TGTGCCAGCAGCCGGGACAGGACGAACACTGAAGCTTTCTTT. Drawing the rest from reference TRBV5-6 and TRBJ1-1, the complete variable domain is DAGVTQSPTHLIKTRGQQVTLRCSPKSGHDTVSWYQQALGQGPQFIFQYYEEEERQRGNFPDRFSGHQFPNYSSELNVNALLLGDSALYLCASSRDRTNTEAFFGQGTRLTVV.

In DNA, the CDR3 is TGCAGCGTTGAAGAAGCCCGGGGGTACGAGCAGTACTTC. It is translated as CSVEEARGYEQYF. This chain connects TRBV29-1 to TRBJ2-7; a possible D gene is TRBD2 (6 bases). Germline V gene sequence: CDR1 SQVTM, CDR2 ANQGSEA. V was cut by 0 bases and J by 4 bases, with 10 bases left in between. The CDR3 length is 13 residues.

The rearrangement uses TRBV7-3 and TRBJ2-1; 8 nucleotides line up with TRBD2. This CDR3 contains 15 residues. V shed 4 bases, J shed 9 bases, and the junction held 11 bases outside the gene matches. Germline-derived CDR1 and CDR2 are SGHTA and FQGTGA. The CDR3 coding sequence is TGTGCCAGCAGCTCTGGTGTAGCGGGGAGGGGTGAGCAGTTCTTC. Its translation is CASSSGVAGRGEQFF.

The chain recombines TRBV2 with TRBJ1-1; weak D call: TRBD1 (6 bases). The CDR3 contains 14 residues. Per germline, CDR1 SNHLY and CDR2 FYNNEI. V lost 4 bases and J lost 4, with 13 bases in between. The chain's CDR3 is CASSGQERGTEAFF. The CDR3 region has the DNA TGTGCCAGCAGTGGACAGGAAAGGGGCACTGAAGCTTTCTTT.

V is TRBV6-6 and J is TRBJ2-2; D uncertain. The V end lost 6 bases, the J end lost 3 bases, and 17 bases lay between the germline ends. This CDR3 is built from 16 residues. Germline CDR1 MNHNY, CDR2 SVGAGI (reference sequence). The CDR3 region is CASSPSYPRDTGELFF. The DNA for the CDR3 is TGTGCCAGCAGCCCATCATACCCTCGGGACACCGGGGAGCTGTTTTTT.

This rearrangement joins TRBV29-1 to TRBJ1-1; the D gene is possibly TRBD1 (6 bases). Trimming pared 1 base from V and 1 base from J, leaving 7 bases between. The CDR3 contains 13 residues. Germline CDR1 is SQVTM and CDR2 is ANQGSEA. The CDR3 is CSVEGTANTEAFF. The DNA for the CDR3 is TGCAGCGTTGAAGGGACAGCGAACACTGAAGCTTTCTTT.

This clone was counted a single time. The V gene is TRBV18, the J gene TRBJ1-4; D is uncertain. Per the germline V gene, CDR1 is KGHSH and CDR2 is LQKENI. V lost 2 bases and J lost 5, with 6 bases in between. This CDR3 comprises 13 residues. The CDR3 nucleotides are TGTGCCAGCTCACCATACAGCAATGAAAAACTGTTTTTT. This codes for CASSPYSNEKLFF.

This clone was seen only once. The chain couples TRBV7-6 to TRBJ2-7; 11 positions agree with TRBD2. V shed 3 bases, J shed 7 bases, and the junction held 17 bases outside the gene matches. The CDR3 sequence is 18 residues long. The germline gives CDR1 SGHVS, CDR2 FNYEAQ. In DNA, the CDR3 is TGTGCCAGCAGCTTGAGAACCGGGACTAGCGGTTTCATTTGGGAGCAGTACTTC. Its protein is CASSLRTGTSGFIWEQYF.

The rearrangement joins TRBV9 to TRBJ2-1, with TRBD1 identical over 12 bases. V dropped 1 base and J dropped 8; count of bases not matched to a gene: 13. The CDR3 spans 18 residues. Germline lookup yields CDR1 SGDLS and CDR2 YYNGEE. CDR3 bases: TGTGCCAGCAGCGTAAGGGACAGGGGGCTCAGCTCTTCCGATGAGCAGTTCTTC. Its protein product is CASSVRDRGLSSSDEQFF.

The rearrangement uses TRBV12-3 or TRBV12-4 and TRBJ1-5; D is unclear. The CDR3 extends over 13 amino acids. The V end lost 5 bases, the J end lost 1 base, and 6 bases lay between the germline ends. The CDR3: CASSRVSNQPQHF. DNA of the CDR3: TGTGCCAGCAGTCGAGTAAGCAATCAGCCCCAGCATTTT.

V usage is TRBV11-3 and J usage is TRBJ2-3; a possible D gene is TRBD1 (6 bases). Looked up from germline, CDR1 is SGHNT and CDR2 is YENEEA. V lost 1 base and J lost 2, with 7 bases in between. The length of the CDR3 is 14 residues. The CDR3 protein is CASSLGQDTDTQYF. Written as DNA, the CDR3 is TGTGCCAGCAGCTTAGGACAGGACACAGATACGCAGTATTTT.

The chain employs TRBV7-3 and TRBJ2-5, with D possibly TRBD1 on 5 matching bases. The V and J ends lost 3 bases and 7 bases respectively, with 12 bases between them. This CDR3 has 13 residues. Germline loops: CDR1 SGHTA, CDR2 FQGTGA. The CDR3 coding sequence is TGTGCCAGCAGCTTGGGGCTAGACGGGACCCAGTACTTC. Residues: CASSLGLDGTQYF. Full variable domain (remainder filled in from reference TRBV7-3 and TRBJ2-5): GAGVSQTPSNKVTEKGKYVELRCDPISGHTALYWYRQSLGQGPEFLIYFQGTGAADDSGLPNDRFFAVRPEGSVSTLKIQRTERGDSAVYLCASSLGLDGTQYFGPGTRLLVL.

This clone was seen once. The rearrangement links TRBV6-5 to TRBJ1-1; possibly TRBD1 for D (5 bases). With 7 bases removed from V and 2 bases from J, the gap between germline ends came to 17 bases. Germline CDR1 is MNHEY and CDR2 is SVGAGI. This CDR3 has 15 amino acids. Here the CDR3 DNA reads TGTGCCAGCATTTCCCCCGGGACTATAAACACTGAAGCTTTCTTT. Residues: CASISPGTINTEAFF.

The chain's CDR3 is CASSETANYGYTF. The CDR3 nucleotides are TGTGCCAGCTCAGAGACAGCTAACTATGGCTACACCTTC. The chain uses TRBV18 and TRBJ1-2, with D possibly being TRBD1 (5 bases). The CDR3 contains 13 residues. The V gene's germline CDR1 is KGHSH and CDR2 LQKENI. Trimming removed 5 bases at V and 0 bases at J, with 7 bases between.

The DNA of the CDR3 is TGTGCCAGCAGCTTAAGATCAGGGGCGACCTACGAGCAGTACTTC. The encoded protein is CASSLRSGATYEQYF. The chain is built from TRBV11-2 and TRBJ2-7; TRBD1 is a possible D gene (6 bases). This CDR3 has 15 amino acids. The ends were cut back, 2 bases at V and 2 bases at J, with 13 bases in the middle. Germline V CDR1 and CDR2: SGHAT, FQNNGV.

The chain has TRBV24-1 and TRBJ2-1, with D perhaps TRBD1 (5 bases). V dropped 10 bases and J dropped 4 bases, with 10 bases sitting between them. The CDR3 has 12 residues. Germline V gene sequence: CDR1 KGHDR, CDR2 SFDVKD. DNA of the CDR3: TGTGCCACAAGGGGCCTTTACAATGAGCAGTTCTTC. Encoded protein: CATRGLYNEQFF.

The chain employs TRBV4-1 and TRBJ2-2; a weak D match, TRBD2 (6 bases). From germline, CDR1 is MGHRA and CDR2 YSYEKL. The CDR3 is made up of 16 amino acids. Trimming stripped 4 bases from V and 0 bases from J, with 12 bases between. CDR3 region: CASSPPGLANTGELFF. Here the CDR3 DNA reads TGCGCCAGCAGCCCGCCGGGACTGGCGAACACCGGGGAGCTGTTTTTT.

The V call is TRBV24-1, the J call TRBJ2-7, with no clear D. CDR1 is KGHDR, CDR2 SFDVKD, per germline. V was shortened by 1 base and J by 2 bases, with 5 bases between the two germline ends. The CDR3 loop spans 13 amino acids. For the CDR3, the DNA is TGTGCCACCAGTGATTTTGCGGCCTACGAGCAGTACTTC. This encodes CATSDFAAYEQYF.

This sequence joins TRBV29-1 and TRBJ2-3, with TRBD1 matching over 11 bases. V shed 7 bases and J 0 bases; nucleotides not matched to a gene: 3. CDR3 length equals 14 residues. The germline CDR1 and CDR2 sequences are SQVTM and ANQGSEA. Here the CDR3 DNA reads TGCAGCGCCGGACAGGGGGCTAGCACAGATACGCAGTATTTT. Protein product: CSAGQGASTDTQYF.

The chain employs TRBV7-2 and TRBJ1-1; tentative D call: TRBD1 (5 bases). V was pared by 3 bases and J by 1 base, with 15 bases between. Germline CDR1 and CDR2: SGHTA and FQGNSA. The CDR3 sequence is 16 residues long. The CDR3 protein is CASSLGEGRANTEAFF. The CDR3, as DNA: TGTGCCAGCAGCTTGGGGGAGGGACGGGCGAACACTGAAGCTTTCTTT.

V gene TRBV20-1 combines with J gene TRBJ2-3, with D uncertain. Trimming removed 2 bases at V and 6 bases at J, with 6 bases between. Germline CDR1 is DFQATT and CDR2 is SNEGSKA (reference sequence). The CDR3 spans 11 residues. The CDR3 sequence is CSARPMDTQYF. For the CDR3, the DNA is TGCAGTGCTAGACCTATGGATACGCAGTATTTT.

The rearrangement uses TRBV19 and TRBJ1-4, with 7 nucleotides matching TRBD1. V shed 6 bases, J shed 3 bases, and the junction held 4 bases outside the gene matches. The germline V gene encodes CDR1 LNHDA and CDR2 SQIVND (reference sequence). The CDR3 has 14 residues. The CDR3 nucleotides are TGTGCCAGTAGAAGACAGGGTGCTAATGAAAAACTGTTTTTT. It specifies CASRRQGANEKLFF.

The chain has TRBV12-5 and TRBJ2-1; 9 nucleotides agree with TRBD1. Germline CDR1 and CDR2: LGHNT and FRNRAP. J lost 1 base, V lost 6 bases, and 4 bases had no gene match. The length of the CDR3 is 15 residues. The CDR3 region is CASGEQGASYNEQFF. Here the CDR3 DNA reads TGTGCTAGTGGAGAACAGGGGGCGTCCTACAATGAGCAGTTCTTC.

This clone appeared a single time. The CDR3 nucleotides are TGCGCCAGCAGCACGTTTGGCGACTCGATCGAGCAGTACTTC. Protein product: CASSTFGDSIEQYF. The chain combines TRBV5-1 with TRBJ2-7, with D uncertain. The CDR3 extends over 14 amino acids. The ends were cut back, 4 bases at V and 6 bases at J, with 17 bases in the middle. Germline loops: CDR1 SGHRS, CDR2 YFSETQ. The whole variable domain, filled in from reference TRBV5-1 and TRBJ2-7, reads KAGVTQTPRYLIKTRGQQVTLSCSPISGHRSVSWYQQTPGQGLQFLFEYFSETQRNKGNFPGRFSGRQFSNSRSEMNVSTLELGDSALYLCASSTFGDSIEQYFGPGTRLTVT.

DNA for the CDR3: TGTGCCATCAGTGAGTCAGTAGCGGGAGCGGCCGGGGAGCTGTTTTTT. Its translation is CAISESVAGAAGELFF. The J gene is TRBJ2-2, the V gene TRBV10-3; 9 bases are a match to TRBD2. CDR1 and CDR2 from the germline V gene are ENHRY and SYGVKD. CDR3 length: 16 residues. V was clipped by 0 bases and J by 6 bases; unmatched bases: 5.